These 27 T cell receptor beta chains were sequenced from one sample in a study of shared clonotypes between healthy human individuals (dated by TCRdb to 2019 to 2021). Libraries were constructed by the immunoSEQ multiplex PCR assay. In TCRdb, the immuneACCESS table is reduced to in-frame sequences with V and J assigned. These tables do not hold every clone; where another copy was compared, an unresolved V gene accounts for under half, and the others remain unexplained. The sample table records millions of clones; 93% of these occur just once. Clones ranked in the top ten supply about 0.39% of the sample. The source material was naive CD4+ T cells from PBMCs. Interpreted using the paper, the cell subset or site label stands for: CD45RA+ positively selected. Receptors originate from a man younger than 35 in good health. Some clones in this sample may be carry-over from other donors' samples.

This clone has a handful of counts. The CDR3 spells CSVEGRGFYTEAFF. As DNA, the CDR3 is TGCAGCGTTGAAGGCAGGGGATTTTACACTGAAGCTTTCTTT. This chain joins TRBV29-1 and TRBJ1-1; maybe TRBD1 (6 bases). Germline CDR1 is SQVTM and CDR2 is ANQGSEA. V lost 1 base, J lost 3 bases, and 12 bases lay in between. This CDR3 has 14 residues.

The DNA for the CDR3 is TGTGCCAGCAGCTCCCTAGCGGGAGATGGCAATGAGCAGTTCTTC. Translated, it gives CASSSLAGDGNEQFF. The chain couples TRBV7-9 to TRBJ2-1; 10 bases are shared with TRBD2. Trimming removed 4 bases from V and 6 bases from J; junction bases left unmatched: 6. CDR1 is SEHNR, CDR2 FQNEAQ, per germline (reference sequence). The CDR3 totals 15 residues. The full variable domain, rest sourced from reference TRBV7-9 and TRBJ2-1, is DTGVSQNPRHKITKRGQNVTFRCDPISEHNRLYWYRQTLGQGPEFLTYFQNEAQLEKSRLLSDRFSAERPKGSFSTLEIQRTEQGDSAMYLCASSSLAGDGNEQFFGPGTRLTVL.

CDR3 DNA: TGTGCCAGCATACGGACGGGACAGGGGGGCGAGCAGTACTTC. Amino acids: CASIRTGQGGEQYF. The chain uses TRBV6-1 and TRBJ2-7; 11 nucleotides align to TRBD1. V shed 7 bases, J shed 6 bases, and the junction held 8 bases outside the gene matches. CDR1 is MNHNS, CDR2 SASEGT, per germline. This CDR3 region has 14 residues.

The chain is built from TRBV7-2 and TRBJ2-2, with D possibly being TRBD1 or TRBD2 (5 bases each). V was trimmed by 6 bases and J by 6 bases, leaving 17 bases between them. The CDR3 is made up of 15 amino acids. Germline V gene sequence: CDR1 SGHTA, CDR2 FQGNSA. DNA of the CDR3: TGTGCCAGCAGAGAGGGGCTAGCTCGTGCCGGGGAGCTGTTTTTT. Its protein product is CASREGLARAGELFF.

The gene calls are TRBV6-1 and TRBJ2-1; D unresolved. The CDR3 spans 14 residues. Per germline, CDR1 MNHNS and CDR2 SASEGT. V gave up 5 bases and J gave up 7 bases, with 15 bases separating them. The CDR3 coding sequence is TGTGCCAGCAGTTTGATGCTAAAACAAAATGAGCAGTTCTTC. This gives the protein CASSLMLKQNEQFF.

The rearrangement uses TRBV7-3 and TRBJ2-1, with 10 bases fitting TRBD2. V lost 5 bases, J lost 8 bases, and 9 bases stayed unmatched. Germline V gene data show CDR1 as SGHTA and CDR2 as FQGTGA. This CDR3 contains 15 residues. CDR3 bases: TGTGCCAGCAGCCGAAGCGGGAGGGCTGGGGATGAGCAGTTCTTC. It is translated as CASSRSGRAGDEQFF.

The chain carries TRBV23-1 and TRBJ2-7; D may be TRBD1 (6 bases). Being an ORF, TRBV23-1 has a function that is uncertain. V was cut by 8 bases and J by 3 bases, with 14 bases left in between. The CDR3 sequence is 13 residues long. CDR3 sequence: CASLDSTRYEQYF. CDR3 DNA sequence: TGCGCCAGCTTGGACAGCACTCGCTACGAGCAGTACTTC.

This chain joins TRBV6-1 and TRBJ1-4, with D hard to call. CDR3 length equals 12 residues. The V and J ends lost 2 bases and 16 bases respectively, with 14 bases between them. Germline CDR1 and CDR2: MNHNS and SASEGT. The CDR3 DNA follows: TGTGCCAGCAGTGAATCCCGGACGTTAAAGTTTTTT. This gives the protein CASSESRTLKFF.

This sequence joins TRBV28 and TRBJ1-2, with a possible D match to TRBD1 (6 bases). This CDR3 is built from 15 residues. Germline assignment: CDR1 MDHEN and CDR2 SYDVKM. V was clipped by 5 bases and J by 0 bases, with 13 bases between them. The CDR3 nucleotides read TGTGCCAGCAGTAGGGGGACAAACACTAACTATGGCTACACCTTC. Amino acids: CASSRGTNTNYGYTF.

This clone was seen a single time. This sequence joins TRBV6-1 and TRBJ2-3; TRBD2 agrees at 7 bases. Per the germline V gene, CDR1 is MNHNS and CDR2 is SASEGT. J was trimmed by 4 bases and V by 8 bases; bases with no gene match: 9. There are 14 residues in the CDR3. The CDR3 is CASREGEGADTQYF. For the CDR3, the DNA is TGTGCCAGCCGCGAAGGGGAGGGAGCAGATACGCAGTATTTT.

The V and J genes are TRBV2 and TRBJ2-4; D may be TRBD2 (5 bases). The CDR3 covers 15 residues. V dropped 8 bases and J dropped 6 bases, with 20 bases sitting between them. Germline CDR1 and CDR2: SNHLY and FYNNEI. CDR3 in DNA: TGTGCCAGCCTGGAGGCCGAGCCCCGAGGAAACATTCAGTACTTC. Translating it yields CASLEAEPRGNIQYF.

This rearrangement joins TRBV5-1 to TRBJ2-1, with 9 bases identical to TRBD1. The CDR3 runs to 16 residues. Germline trimming cut 0 bases from V and 7 bases from J; bases unmatched to any gene: 8. Germline V gene sequence: CDR1 SGHRS, CDR2 YFSETQ. The CDR3 reads CASSLGPGQGANEQFF. CDR3 bases: TGCGCCAGCAGCTTGGGCCCGGGACAGGGCGCGAATGAGCAGTTCTTC. Variable domain in full (rest from reference TRBV5-1 and TRBJ2-1): KAGVTQTPRYLIKTRGQQVTLSCSPISGHRSVSWYQQTPGQGLQFLFEYFSETQRNKGNFPGRFSGRQFSNSRSEMNVSTLELGDSALYLCASSLGPGQGANEQFFGPGTRLTVL.

The chain carries TRBV21-1 and TRBJ2-3; the table assigns TRBD2, which was not confirmed against the DNA. TRBV21-1 is designated a pseudogene. The CDR3 length is 15 residues. This CDR3 reads CASSWVGGVPDTQYF. For the CDR3, the DNA is TGTGCCAGCTCTTGGGTGGGAGGGGTGCCAGATACGCAGTATTTT.

This chain links TRBV11-3 with TRBJ2-1, with 11 bases matching TRBD2. This CDR3 is built from 16 residues. V shed 3 bases, J shed 2 bases, and the junction held 3 bases outside the gene matches. CDR1 and CDR2 (germline): SGHNT, YENEEA. DNA of the CDR3: TGTGCCAGCAGCTTCGGGACTAGCGGAACCTACAATGAGCAGTTCTTC. As protein: CASSFGTSGTYNEQFF.

This chain joins TRBV10-3 and TRBJ2-7, with TRBD1 matching 8 bases. Germline V gene sequence: CDR1 ENHRY, CDR2 SYGVKD. The J segment lost 5 bases and the V segment lost 5 bases, leaving 8 bases of the junction unmatched. This CDR3 comprises 14 residues. The CDR3 DNA follows: TGTGCCATCAGTAAGACGGACAGGGATAACGAGCAGTACTTC. Its translation is CAISKTDRDNEQYF.

This chain links TRBV11-2 with TRBJ2-7, with 13 bases matching TRBD2. The CDR3 totals 16 residues. Germline CDR1 and CDR2: SGHAT and FQNNGV. The trim removed 6 bases at V and 5 bases at J, leaving 10 bases unmatched. The CDR3, as DNA: TGTGCCAGCAGTTTCGGACTAGCGGGAGATTCCCACGAGCAGTACTTC. Amino acid sequence: CASSFGLAGDSHEQYF.

This clone appeared a few times. V is TRBV7-9 and J is TRBJ1-2; no firm D call. Germline loops: CDR1 SEHNR, CDR2 FQNEAQ (reference sequence). Trimming shortened V by 1 base and J by 13 bases, and 16 bases separated the two germline ends. This CDR3 has 13 amino acids. The chain's CDR3 is CASSLGFEGRGTF. The CDR3 nucleotides are TGTGCCAGCAGCTTAGGTTTCGAGGGCCGGGGCACCTTC.

The chain links TRBV10-3 to TRBJ1-1, with TRBD1 matching over 9 bases. Germline-derived CDR1 and CDR2 are ENHRY and SYGVKD. The J segment lost 3 bases and the V segment lost 6 bases, leaving 5 bases of the junction unmatched. The CDR3 consists of 14 residues. The chain's CDR3 is CAIRRTGADTEAFF. The CDR3 DNA follows: TGTGCCATCAGAAGGACAGGGGCGGACACTGAAGCTTTCTTT.

V usage is TRBV10-3 and J usage is TRBJ1-1; TRBD1 matches 7 bases. V was pared by 6 bases and J by 1 base, with 5 bases of the junction left unmatched. The CDR3 spans 14 residues. Germline CDR1 reads ENHRY; CDR2 reads SYGVKD. CDR3 nucleotides: TGTGCCATCAGGCTGGGACAGACGAACACTGAAGCTTTCTTT. Amino acids: CAIRLGQTNTEAFF.

V gene TRBV13 combines with J gene TRBJ1-1; D is ambiguous. CDR1 and CDR2 (germline): PRHDT, FYEKMQ (reference sequence). CDR3 length: 17 amino acids. Between the trimmed V and J ends, which lost 2 bases and 2 bases, there was a span of 18 bases. The CDR3 coding sequence is TGTGCCAGCAGCTTATACTGGGGTTCGCGGGGAAACACTGAAGCTTTCTTT. It yields the protein CASSLYWGSRGNTEAFF.

This clone was seen only once. This rearrangement joins TRBV5-1 to TRBJ2-5; the D gene is possibly TRBD1 (6 bases). CDR3 length: 16 amino acids. The germline V gene encodes CDR1 SGHRS and CDR2 YFSETQ. V shed 4 bases and J shed 0 bases, with 16 bases lying between them. DNA of the CDR3: TGCGCCAGCAGCCTGAGGGTAAGGACAGACCAAGAGACCCAGTACTTC. As protein: CASSLRVRTDQETQYF.

This clone was counted a single time. V and J are TRBV19 and TRBJ2-7, with TRBD1 matching 10 bases. Trimming took 4 bases from V and 4 from J; bases not matched to a gene: 19. The germline gives CDR1 LNHDA, CDR2 SQIVND (reference sequence). This CDR3 contains 19 residues. The CDR3 protein is CASSRGQGGVLEGSYEQYF. The CDR3 DNA reads as TGTGCCAGTAGTAGAGGACAGGGGGGCGTATTAGAAGGATCGTACGAGCAGTACTTC.

This chain joins TRBV9 and TRBJ2-5, with TRBD2 matching over 9 bases. This CDR3 is built from 18 residues. From germline, CDR1 is SGDLS and CDR2 YYNGEE. V was clipped by 0 bases and J by 5 bases; unmatched bases: 14. The CDR3 sequence is CASSVGVAGASGGETQYF. The CDR3 DNA is TGTGCCAGCAGCGTAGGGGTAGCGGGAGCTTCAGGTGGGGAGACCCAGTACTTC. Combining the CDR3 with reference TRBV9 and TRBJ2-5 gives the whole variable domain DSGVTQTPKHLITATGQRVTLRCSPRSGDLSVYWYQQSLDQGLQFLIQYYNGEERAKGNILERFSAQQFPDLHSELNLSSLELGDSALYFCASSVGVAGASGGETQYFGPGTRLLVL.

The chain carries TRBV29-1 and TRBJ2-3; 9 nucleotides match TRBD2. This CDR3 is built from 14 residues. The germline V gene has CDR1 SQVTM and CDR2 ANQGSEA. Trimming cost V 6 bases and J 5 bases; bases outside gene matches: 9. The CDR3 here is CSVGVAGAGDTQYF. For the CDR3, the DNA is TGCAGCGTCGGGGTAGCGGGAGCTGGAGATACGCAGTATTTT.

CDR3 nucleotide sequence: TGTGCCAGCAGTCAACCCACCGCAGGAAACTATGGCTACACCTTC. It is translated as CASSQPTAGNYGYTF. The chain combines TRBV28 with TRBJ1-2; no definite D call. Germline assignment: CDR1 MDHEN and CDR2 SYDVKM. This CDR3 has 15 residues. Trimming removed 5 bases from V and 2 bases from J, with 15 bases in between.

This rearrangement joins TRBV7-9 to TRBJ2-1, with D perhaps TRBD1 (6 bases). The V gene's germline CDR1 is SEHNR and CDR2 FQNEAQ (reference sequence). Trimming left V 0 bases short and J 8 bases short, with 8 bases between. The CDR3 consists of 13 residues. The chain's CDR3 is CASSLARQDEQFF. The CDR3 bases are TGTGCCAGCAGCTTAGCCCGACAGGATGAGCAGTTCTTC.

The V call is TRBV18, the J call TRBJ2-5; D is possibly TRBD2 (5 bases). V lost 2 bases and J 0 bases, leaving 10 bases between the germline ends. Per germline, CDR1 KGHSH and CDR2 LQKENI. CDR3 length equals 15 residues. CDR3 bases: TGTGCCAGCTCACCAGACTATCTGTACCAAGAGACCCAGTACTTC. Amino acid sequence: CASSPDYLYQETQYF.